Detailed here is one T cell receptor beta chain. The entry originates in a study of OX40 agonist ivuxolimab in advanced cancers. TCRdb's table, derived via immunoSEQ multiplex PCR, lists solely in-frame clones and lacks some. Of over 85,000 clones listed, roughly 88% are singletons. The germline gives CDR1 SGDLS, CDR2 YYNGEE. This CDR3 has 15 residues. Between the trimmed V and J ends, which lost 0 bases and 7 bases, there was a span of 13 bases. The sequences come from CD4+ or CD8+ T cells sorted from blood, collected in a trial of the OX40 agonist ivuxolimab. The chain recombines TRBV9 with TRBJ1-4; possibly TRBD1 for D (6 bases). This clonotype was sampled from an adult with an advanced solid tumor such as melanoma, head and neck, liver or kidney cancer. CDR3 coding DNA: TGTGCCAGCAGCGTAGGGGCAGGAGGGGGTGAAAAACTGTTTTTT. Translating it yields CASSVGAGGGEKLFF.